These 10 T cell receptor beta chains were sequenced from one sample in a study of cytomegalovirus exposure and HLA in healthy donors. Use of 60 Vbeta and 13 Jbeta primers characterized the PCR. This table comes from immunoSEQ multiplex PCR, and its TCRdb copy is limited to in-frame clones, with some not included. The sample includes roughly 180,000 clones, about 81% of them seen just once. Source material: PBMCs. The receptors shown here come from a middle-aged man in good health and CMV-seronegative.

CDR3 in DNA: TGTGCCATCAGTGCGGACTCCGAAAAACTGTTTTTT. It encodes CAISADSEKLFF. The chain joins TRBV10-3 to TRBJ1-4; D unresolved. The V end lost 4 bases, the J end lost 8 bases, and 8 bases lay between the germline ends. CDR3 length: 12 amino acids. The germline CDR1 and CDR2 sequences are ENHRY and SYGVKD.

The gene calls are TRBV4-3 and TRBJ2-3; possible D gene TRBD2, 7 bases. The CDR3 length is 16 residues. Germline V gene lookup returns CDR1 LGHNA and CDR2 YSLEER. V lost 0 bases and J 6 bases, leaving 16 bases between the germline ends. CDR3: CASSQDRWGGPDTQYF. DNA for the CDR3: TGCGCCAGCAGCCAAGATCGGTGGGGGGGCCCGGATACGCAGTATTTT.

The J gene is TRBJ1-1, the V gene TRBV5-6, with 8 nucleotides matching TRBD1. The trim removed 6 bases at V and 1 base at J, leaving 8 bases unmatched. The CDR3 runs 15 residues. From germline, CDR1 is SGHDT and CDR2 YYEEEE. CDR3 nucleotides: TGTGCCAGCAACACCTTAGGGACAGGGAACACTGAAGCTTTCTTT. Amino acid sequence: CASNTLGTGNTEAFF. Together with reference TRBV5-6 and TRBJ1-1, the CDR3 gives the full variable domain: DAGVTQSPTHLIKTRGQQVTLRCSPKSGHDTVSWYQQALGQGPQFIFQYYEEEERQRGNFPDRFSGHQFPNYSSELNVNALLLGDSALYLCASNTLGTGNTEAFFGQGTRLTVV.

V and J are TRBV9 and TRBJ1-4, with no clear D. From germline, CDR1 is SGDLS and CDR2 YYNGEE. V was pared by 0 bases and J by 0 bases, with 6 bases between. This CDR3 has 15 amino acids. The CDR3 reads CASSVGGTTNEKLFF. Here the CDR3 DNA reads TGTGCCAGCAGCGTAGGCGGAACAACTAATGAAAAACTGTTTTTT.

The CDR3 coding sequence is TGTGCCAGCAGTCGTCCCTCAGGGAACAGTCAGCCCCAGCATTTT. Its protein is CASSRPSGNSQPQHF. The chain has TRBV28 and TRBJ1-5; TRBD1 is a possible D gene (5 bases). The CDR3 consists of 15 residues. Germline CDR1 and CDR2: MDHEN and SYDVKM. Trimming left V 5 bases short and J 6 bases short, with 17 bases between.

This clone showed up just a few times. This chain links TRBV6-6 with TRBJ1-2, with 7 bases lining up with TRBD1. The length of the CDR3 is 14 residues. J gave up 8 bases and V 7 bases, and 13 bases lay outside the gene matches. CDR1 and CDR2 from the germline V gene are MNHNY and SVGAGI (reference sequence). CDR3: CASIRPGTVEGYTF. In nucleotides, the CDR3 is TGTGCCAGCATCCGCCCCGGGACAGTGGAGGGCTACACCTTC.

This clone was observed a few times. The chain has TRBV30 and TRBJ2-5; D remains unclear. The CDR3 spans 12 residues. The germline gives CDR1 GTSNPN, CDR2 SVGIG (reference sequence). The V gene lost 4 bases and the J gene lost 6 bases, with 12 bases spanning the gap. CDR3 in amino acids: CAWIPLGQTQYF. Written as DNA, the CDR3 is TGTGCCTGGATCCCTCTTGGGCAGACCCAGTACTTC. Looking up the rest from reference TRBV30 and TRBJ2-5 gives the full variable domain: SQTIHQWPATLVQPVGSPLSLECTVEGTSNPNLYWYRQAAGRGLQLLFYSVGIGQISSEVPQNLSASRPQDRQFILSSKKLLLSDSGFYLCAWIPLGQTQYFGPGTRLLVL.

The chain has TRBV5-6 and TRBJ2-1; D might be TRBD2 (6 bases). The CDR3 runs 16 residues. V lost 1 base, J lost 5 bases, and 16 bases lay in between. Germline CDR1 SGHDT, CDR2 YYEEEE. The CDR3 coding sequence is TGTGCCAGCAGCTTGCTGTCCGGGAGAGGCCACAATGAGCAGTTCTTC. Its translation: CASSLLSGRGHNEQFF.

The chain carries TRBV10-2 and TRBJ1-6; TRBD1 is a possible D gene (5 bases). Germline V gene lookup returns CDR1 WSHSY and CDR2 SAAADI. Trimming took off 6 bases at V and 4 bases at J, with 16 bases between the two ends. This CDR3 is built from 16 residues. As DNA, the CDR3 is TGCGCCAGCAGGACAGAAACAACATTTTATAATTCACCCCTCCACTTT. It translates to CASRTETTFYNSPLHF.

The genes are TRBV5-5 and TRBJ2-7; a weak D match, TRBD1 (5 bases). The germline gives CDR1 SGHKS, CDR2 YYEKEE (reference sequence). The CDR3 is made up of 14 amino acids. Trimming removed 3 bases from V and 4 bases from J, with 14 bases in between. DNA for the CDR3: TGTGCCAGCAGCTCCGCAGGGATTGGGTACGAGCAGTACTTC. Its translation: CASSSAGIGYEQYF.